These 32 T cell receptor beta chains were sequenced from one sample in a study of glioma-infiltrating T cells. Using RNA template, CDR3s of TCR alpha and beta were amplified with iRepertoire arm-PCR. MiXCR was run by TCRdb on the multiplex PCR reads, yielding one entry per CDR3 protein. The sample records roughly 200,000 distinct CDR3 sequences, approximately 40% being singletons. The sequenced sample was glioma tissue, nonneoplastic brain tissue, or PBMCs (not recorded which). The receptors shown here come from a human donor with low-grade glioma or glioblastoma, undergoing nonglioma brain surgery, or in good health (not recorded which).

This clonotype came up many times. This chain uses TRBV20-1 with TRBJ1-5; 7 bases are a match to TRBD1. Germline V gene sequence: CDR1 DFQATT, CDR2 SNEGSKA (reference sequence). This CDR3 is 15 amino acids long. V was pared by 6 bases and J by 2 bases, with 10 bases of the junction left unmatched. CDR3 protein: CSAQGGGEGNQPQHF. The CDR3 nucleotides read TGCAGTGCCCAGGGGGGGGGCGAAGGCAATCAGCCCCAGCATTTT.

This clonotype was recorded a few times. The chain has TRBV29-1 and TRBJ2-7, with 9 bases fitting TRBD2. The CDR3 sequence is 14 residues long. CDR1 is SQVTM, CDR2 ANQGSEA, per germline. The junction had 12 bases not matched to a gene; V was cut back by 6 bases and J by 6 bases. The CDR3 nucleotides read TGCAGCGTCACTACGACTAGCGGTAGTCCCGAGCAGTACTTC. Protein sequence: CSVTTTSGSPEQYF.

The chain carries TRBV5-1 and TRBJ1-5; D call uncertain. The germline V gene has CDR1 SGHRS and CDR2 YFSETQ. This CDR3 has 13 residues. V lost 5 bases and J 0 bases, leaving 6 bases between the germline ends. This CDR3 is CASRSDSNQPQHF. The DNA for the CDR3 is TGCGCCAGCAGATCTGATAGCAATCAGCCCCAGCATTTT.

The chain couples TRBV6-6 to TRBJ2-1; 13 positions agree with TRBD2. This CDR3 spans 18 amino acids. V gave up 0 bases and J gave up 10 bases; unmatched junction bases: 12. Germline V gene lookup returns CDR1 MNHNY and CDR2 SVGAGI (reference sequence). The DNA for the CDR3 is TGTGCCAGCAGTTACTCGGTCCCAACTAGCGGGAGGGCCCCCGAGCAGTTCTTC. As protein: CASSYSVPTSGRAPEQFF.

The V and J genes are TRBV29-1 and TRBJ2-5; D not resolved. The V gene's germline CDR1 is SQVTM and CDR2 ANQGSEA. This CDR3 is 12 amino acids long. Trimming removed 6 bases from V and 2 bases from J, with 10 bases in between. This chain's CDR3 is CSVSRLQETQYF. Here the CDR3 DNA reads TGCAGCGTCTCTAGATTACAAGAGACCCAGTACTTC. Together with reference TRBV29-1 and TRBJ2-5, the CDR3 gives the full variable domain: SAVISQKPSRDICQRGTSLTIQCQVDSQVTMMFWYRQQPGQSLTLIATANQGSEATYESGFVIDKFPISRPNLTFSTLTVSNMSPEDSSIYLCSVSRLQETQYFGPGTRLLVL.

Of note for this clonotype: This may arise from a read error, as a much more abundant clone is one base away. The chain recombines TRBV5-1 with TRBJ1-1; unclear D gene. V was cut by 1 base and J by 2 bases, with 9 bases left in between. The CDR3 consists of 14 residues. Germline V gene sequence: CDR1 SGHRS, CDR2 YFSETQ. CDR3 coding DNA: TGCGCCAGCAGCTTGAACTACTTTAACACTGAAGCTTTCTTT. It codes for CASSLNYFNTEAFF.

The V call is TRBV5-4, the J call TRBJ1-2, with TRBD1 matching over 8 bases. Germline V gene lookup returns CDR1 SGHNT and CDR2 YYREEE (reference sequence). This CDR3 region has 12 residues. With V trimmed by 10 bases and J by 6 bases, 8 bases remained unmatched. CDR3 nucleotides: TGTGCCGACCAGGGGGCGAAGGATGGCTACACCTTC. Protein: CADQGAKDGYTF.

This clonotype was picked up many times. The genes are TRBV6-1 and TRBJ2-5; 11 bases are a match to TRBD2. With 10 bases clipped from V and 7 bases from J, the junction kept 11 bases outside the gene matches. The CDR3 has 14 amino acids. Germline V gene lookup returns CDR1 MNHNS and CDR2 SASEGT. CDR3 DNA sequence: TGTGCCACCTTCGGGACTAGCGGAGAGGGGACCCAGTACTTC. Amino acid sequence: CATFGTSGEGTQYF.

This clonotype was counted many times. The V call is TRBV15, the J call TRBJ2-1; no firm D call. Trimming pared 4 bases from V and 5 bases from J, leaving 9 bases between. Germline CDR1 and CDR2: LNHNV and YYDKDF (reference sequence). The CDR3 length is 13 residues. The DNA for the CDR3 is TGTGCCACCAGCACTAGATCGGACAATGAGCAGTTCTTC. This gives the protein CATSTRSDNEQFF.

This clonotype was seen ten or more times. J is TRBJ2-3 and V is TRBV20-1; D uncertain. V was trimmed by 1 base and J by 1 base, leaving 12 bases between them. In germline, CDR1 is DFQATT, CDR2 SNEGSKA (reference sequence). This CDR3 is 15 amino acids long. The CDR3 region is CSARGLVGGTDTQYF. The DNA for the CDR3 is TGCAGTGCTAGAGGGTTGGTAGGTGGCACAGATACGCAGTATTTT.

On this clonotype itself: A much larger clone lies one base from this, so it may be a read error. The V call is TRBV2, the J call TRBJ2-3; D remains unclear. The CDR3 length is 14 residues. The germline CDR1 and CDR2 sequences are SNHLY and FYNNEI. CDR3: CASREAPSTDTQYF. Written as DNA, the CDR3 is TGTGCCAGCAGAGAAGCCCCGAGCACAGATACGCAGTATTTT. Full variable domain (outside the CDR3, taken from reference TRBV2 and TRBJ2-3): EPEVTQTPSHQVTQMGQEVILRCVPISNHLYFYWYRQILGQKVEFLVSFYNNEISEKSEIFDDQFSVERPDGSNFTLKIRSTKLEDSAMYFCASREAPSTDTQYFGPGTRLTVL.

On this clonotype itself: A much bigger clone sits one base away, suggesting this may be a read error. This rearrangement joins TRBV7-2 to TRBJ2-5, with 10 bases lining up with TRBD2. The CDR3 runs to 16 residues. V shed 2 bases, J shed 4 bases, and the junction held 7 bases outside the gene matches. Germline V CDR1 and CDR2: SGHTA, FQGNSA. CDR3 DNA: TGTGCCAGCAGCTTAACATTAGCGGGAGGTGGAGAGACCCAGTACTTC. Its protein product is CASSLTLAGGGETQYF.

This clonotype was recorded at least ten times. The J gene is TRBJ2-5, the V gene TRBV12-3 or TRBV12-4, with D possibly TRBD2 on 5 matching bases. The ends were cut back, 3 bases at V and 5 bases at J, with 16 bases in the middle. The CDR3 length is 15 residues. The CDR3 DNA is TGTGCCAGCAGTTTCCGGACCTCCGGGGATGAGACCCAGTACTTC. Translated: CASSFRTSGDETQYF.

The chain is built from TRBV2 and TRBJ2-7; the D call may be TRBD1 or TRBD2 (5 bases each). V was pared by 6 bases and J by 2 bases, with 11 bases between. The CDR3 extends over 13 amino acids. Germline V gene sequence: CDR1 SNHLY, CDR2 FYNNEI. The DNA for the CDR3 is TGTGCCAGCAGGCCCGGGACCCCCTACGAGCAGTACTTC. This encodes CASRPGTPYEQYF.

A note on this clonotype: A much larger clone differs by one base, so this may be a read error. DNA for the CDR3: TGTGCCAGCAGTACGGCCCTAGCCAAAAACATTCAGTACTTC. Protein product: CASSTALAKNIQYF. The chain recombines TRBV6-5 with TRBJ2-4; no definite D call. Trimming cost V 5 bases and J 0 bases, with 8 bases left between them. The CDR3 contains 14 residues. Germline CDR1 and CDR2: MNHEY and SVGAGI.

This clonotype was detected only a few times. The chain carries TRBV19 and TRBJ1-1; D is ambiguous. The CDR3 length is 12 residues. V was clipped by 7 bases and J by 1 base, with 7 bases between them. The germline gives CDR1 LNHDA, CDR2 SQIVND (reference sequence). The CDR3 DNA sequence: TGTGCCAGTATGGTAAGGAACACTGAAGCTTTCTTT. Amino acid sequence: CASMVRNTEAFF.

In its sample, this clonotype was seen once. The chain is built from TRBV6-5 and TRBJ2-3; no clear D gene. Per germline, CDR1 MNHEY and CDR2 SVGAGI. Trimming left V 6 bases short and J 6 bases short, with 10 bases between. This CDR3 has 12 residues. The DNA for the CDR3 is TGTGCCAGCAGATTACCAGGTGATACGCAGTATTTT. Protein product: CASRLPGDTQYF.

The chain combines TRBV5-5 with TRBJ1-2; the D is unclear. Germline loops: CDR1 SGHKS, CDR2 YYEKEE (reference sequence). This CDR3 spans 13 amino acids. V lost 5 bases, J lost 1 base, and 9 bases lay in between. CDR3 coding DNA: TGTGCCAGCAGAGTGGAAGGTAACTATGGCTACACCTTC. Its protein product is CASRVEGNYGYTF.

The chain is built from TRBV10-3 and TRBJ2-7, with D unresolved. V lost 5 bases and J lost 1, with 6 bases in between. CDR1 ENHRY and CDR2 SYGVKD come from the germline V gene. This CDR3 is 12 amino acids long. The CDR3: CAISIDSYEQYF. CDR3 nucleotides: TGTGCCATCAGTATCGATTCCTACGAGCAGTACTTC.

The chain is built from TRBV6-2 or TRBV6-3 and TRBJ1-5, with a weak D call TRBD1 (6 bases). V shed 6 bases and J shed 4 bases, with 13 bases lying between them. The CDR3 extends over 14 amino acids. Germline V gene lookup returns CDR1 MNHEY and CDR2 SVGEGT. CDR3 in amino acids: CASSQGYPNQPQHF. Here the CDR3 DNA reads TGTGCCAGCAGCCAGGGGTACCCAAATCAGCCCCAGCATTTT.

This sequence joins TRBV12-3 or TRBV12-4 and TRBJ1-1; a weak D match, TRBD1 (5 bases). CDR3 length: 15 amino acids. Trimming shortened V by 3 bases and J by 4 bases, and 15 bases separated the two germline ends. CDR3: CASSFQLGVATEAFF. CDR3 in DNA: TGTGCCAGCAGTTTTCAGTTGGGGGTCGCCACTGAAGCTTTCTTT.

This clonotype appeared a few times. V is TRBV4-1 and J is TRBJ1-1, with D hard to call. With 1 base removed from V and 2 bases from J, the gap between germline ends came to 11 bases. The germline V gene has CDR1 MGHRA and CDR2 YSYEKL. The CDR3 is 15 residues long. For the CDR3, the DNA is TGCGCCAGCAGCCAAGTCTTCCCAGTAAACACTGAAGCTTTCTTT. It yields the protein CASSQVFPVNTEAFF.

Regarding this clonotype: A much larger clone differs from this one at a single base, so this may be a read error. The chain carries TRBV28 and TRBJ1-2; D uncertain. Trimming shortened V by 2 bases and J by 0 bases, and 10 bases separated the two germline ends. Germline CDR1 and CDR2: MDHEN and SYDVKM. The CDR3 extends over 15 amino acids. The CDR3 loop reads CASSLGMGPNYGYTF. The CDR3 DNA reads as TGTGCCAGCAGTTTAGGGATGGGCCCTAACTATGGCTACACCTTC.

This chain joins TRBV19 and TRBJ1-2, with D hard to call. This CDR3 is 14 amino acids long. V was cut by 0 bases and J by 4 bases, with 9 bases left in between. The germline CDR1 and CDR2 sequences are LNHDA and SQIVND (reference sequence). In DNA form, the CDR3 reads TGTGCCAGTAGTATAGATCAAGGGATCTATGGCTACACCTTC. It yields the protein CASSIDQGIYGYTF. Based on the CDR3 plus reference TRBV19 and TRBJ1-2, the full variable domain is DGGITQSPKYLFRKEGQNVTLSCEQNLNHDAMYWYRQDPGQGLRLIYYSQIVNDFQKGDIAEGYSVSREKKESFPLTVTSAQKNPTAFYLCASSIDQGIYGYTFGSGTRLTVV.

The table lists this clonotype with many counts. The chain employs TRBV29-1 and TRBJ1-3; no clear D. The CDR3 covers 13 residues. Trimming took off 5 bases at V and 0 bases at J, with 8 bases between the two ends. Germline CDR1 is SQVTM and CDR2 is ANQGSEA. The DNA for the CDR3 is TGCAGCGTTCAACCTGCCTCTGGAAACACCATATATTTT. This codes for CSVQPASGNTIYF. The whole variable domain, remainder taken from reference TRBV29-1 and TRBJ1-3, is SAVISQKPSRDICQRGTSLTIQCQVDSQVTMMFWYRQQPGQSLTLIATANQGSEATYESGFVIDKFPISRPNLTFSTLTVSNMSPEDSSIYLCSVQPASGNTIYFGEGSWLTVV.

In regard to this clonotype: A much larger clone differs by one base, so this may be a read error. The chain joins TRBV24-1 to TRBJ1-5, with D hard to call. V was shortened by 6 bases and J by 5 bases, with 13 bases between the two germline ends. Germline V gene data show CDR1 as KGHDR and CDR2 as SFDVKD. CDR3 length: 14 residues. Here the CDR3 reads CATSPGMTDQPQHF. The DNA of the CDR3 is TGTGCCACCAGTCCGGGAATGACTGATCAGCCCCAGCATTTT.

This sequence joins TRBV14 and TRBJ1-1; D uncertain. Trimming shortened V by 4 bases and J by 0 bases, and 18 bases separated the two germline ends. This CDR3 region has 17 residues. The germline CDR1 and CDR2 sequences are SGHDN and FVKESK. The CDR3 reads CASSRELMGSLNTEAFF. The CDR3 DNA reads TGTGCCAGCAGCCGAGAACTGATGGGTTCCCTGAACACTGAAGCTTTCTTT.

The table lists this clonotype with many counts. The J gene is TRBJ2-3, the V gene TRBV24-1; possible D gene TRBD1, 6 bases. The CDR3 contains 17 residues. CDR1 is KGHDR and CDR2 is SFDVKD in the germline V gene. Trimming took off 0 bases at V and 1 base at J, with 13 bases between the two ends. The CDR3 DNA reads TGTGCCACCAGTGATTTGAACGACAGGAGAGGCACAGATACGCAGTATTTT. This translates into CATSDLNDRRGTDTQYF.

This clonotype was seen repeatedly, ten times or more. The chain combines TRBV6-1 with TRBJ1-1; tentatively, D is TRBD1 (5 bases). V dropped 2 bases and J dropped 0 bases, with 19 bases sitting between them. This CDR3 region has 18 residues. CDR1 and CDR2 from the germline V gene are MNHNS and SASEGT. CDR3 DNA sequence: TGTGCCAGCAGTGAATTCGTTTGGGGCGGAAACATGAACACTGAAGCTTTCTTT. Encoded protein: CASSEFVWGGNMNTEAFF.

This clonotype has ten or more counts. V gene TRBV27 combines with J gene TRBJ1-5; 8 positions agree with TRBD1. V shed 3 bases, J shed 2 bases, and the junction held 6 bases outside the gene matches. This CDR3 spans 16 amino acids. Germline V gene data show CDR1 as MNHEY and CDR2 as SMNVEV (reference sequence). In nucleotides, the CDR3 is TGTGCCAGCAGTTTCAGAGGGGGACAGGGCAATCAGCCCCAGCATTTT. Protein product: CASSFRGGQGNQPQHF.

This clonotype was detected a few times. The V call is TRBV19, the J call TRBJ1-1; unclear D gene. Trimming left V 6 bases short and J 12 bases short, with 17 bases between. The CDR3 sequence is 12 residues long. Germline assignment: CDR1 LNHDA and CDR2 SQIVND (reference sequence). CDR3 DNA: TGTGCCAGTAGCCCTTGGCCCAGCCCTACTTTCTTT. It yields the protein CASSPWPSPTFF.

V usage is TRBV5-4 and J usage is TRBJ1-5; TRBD1 matches 7 bases. Germline values: CDR1 SGHNT, CDR2 YYREEE (reference sequence). Trimming took 4 bases from V and 5 from J; bases not matched to a gene: 6. This CDR3 is 14 amino acids long. In DNA form, the CDR3 reads TGTGCCAGCAGCGAAGCCGGGACAGATCAGCCCCAGCATTTT. It translates to CASSEAGTDQPQHF.